This T cell receptor beta chain was found in a study of control samples from healthy donors and cancer patients. Germline values: CDR1 LGHNA, CDR2 YNFKEQ. This CDR3 contains 13 residues. With V trimmed by 4 bases and J by 5 bases, 4 bases remained unmatched. Some clones are missing from TCRdb's copy, which holds only in-frame ones; the method was immunoSEQ multiplex PCR. The sample has approximately 170,000 clones, around nine tenths seen once. The chain is built from TRBV4-2 and TRBJ1-1; 7 bases are shared with TRBD1. This clonotype was obtained from a woman aged 25 to 39 in good health. Sequencing was done on a sample of blood. The CDR3 nucleotides are TGTGCCAGCAGCCGAGGGGGCGCGACTGAAGCTTTCTTT. It is translated as CASSRGGATEAFF.